Detailed here is one T cell receptor beta chain. Its antigen target is currently unknown. Base qualities are missing; no much larger clone stands one base away. These data originate in a study of blood T cell repertoires in COVID-19 (dated by TCRdb to 2020 to 2022). Regarding the research as a whole: The collaborator samples originated in the United States, Italy and Spain and spanned the acute and convalescent phases of COVID-19. The prospective study material was composed of cDNA or gDNA derived from T cells, B-cell-depleted T cells, or PBMCs. Deeply sampled blood TCRbeta repertoires from subjects exposed to, actively infected with, or recovered from COVID-19 were included in the dataset. A freely available public database, intended as a resource for researchers studying the immune response to SARS-CoV-2, is where the repertoires were released. Samples came from the ongoing ImmuneRACE study (first 160 participants) plus 1,254 subjects from 6 global collaborators. A de-identified subject ID, COVID-19 status, age in years and sex were almost always included in the sample metadata. Where HLA class I and class II types were available, the types were taken from metadata supplied by the sample provider, not from assay-based typing. The paper's findings and limits, for the study overall: The amount of clinical and demographic metadata varied by source and participant and was provided uncurated.

The immunoSEQ Assay, a bias-controlled multiplex PCR, was used to amplify TCRbeta CDR3 regions from genomic DNA. The original pipeline was this. Within the assay, amplification of reference gene primers was used to estimate how many nucleated cells each sample contained. To quantify the absolute abundance of each unique TCRbeta CDR3 rearrangement, sequence reads were collapsed and filtered. Productive Simpson clonality was computed per sample as the square root of Simpson's diversity index over productive rearrangements. TCRdb took over this immuneACCESS table, retaining in-frame rearrangements with V and J assigned. Such tables are incomplete; in checked studies, under half of the missing clones stem from an unresolved V gene, and the remainder is unexplained. The V and J calls and clone size were taken over from that table, and D and trimming were inferred from the DNA. For this sample there are 95,000 to 150,000 clones; around four fifths appear just once. In total, the top ten clones hold more than 20% of the sample.

Each collaborating institution followed its own protocols to collect whole blood in K2EDTA tubes. Collaborator samples were shipped for TCRbeta analysis as frozen whole blood, isolated PBMCs, or DNA extracted from either sample type. The sequenced sample consisted of peripheral blood. The receptor was derived from a human donor in a cohort sampled during active COVID-19.

The CDR3 has the sequence CASSPQYTNYGYTF. The bases are TGTGCCAGTAGTCCACAGTACACTAACTATGGCTACACCTTC. Here the chain combines TRBV19 and TRBJ1-2; the D gene remains uncertain. V sheds 5 bases and J sheds 0 bases, leaving 10 bases between their ends. The CDR3 has 14 amino acids, counting the end cysteine and phenylalanine. The read is trimmed to its CDR3 DNA, 42 bases read in frame from base 1. CDR1 LNHDA and CDR2 SQIVND are derived from the germline V gene (reference sequence).